This paragraph reports one T cell receptor beta chain. Its specificity is not known. Using immunoSEQ multiplex PCR, the repertoire was profiled, and TCRdb retains in-frame clones only, with some absent. Seen here are approximately 64,000 clones, 65% to 85% observed once, and the top ten hold 9.8%. The sample comes from a study of T cell responses to AZD1222 COVID-19 vaccine. Trimming pared 2 bases from V and 8 bases from J, leaving 11 bases between. The CDR3 consists of 13 residues. Germline CDR1 is SGHDT and CDR2 is YYEEEE. General study findings and limits: Dominant CD4 TCR responses targeted spike regions 160-218 and 743-854.

This TCR derives from an adult in good health. The specimen was peripheral blood, collected on day 0 of AZD1222 vaccination. This rearrangement joins TRBV5-6 to TRBJ2-4; D uncertain. In nucleotides, the CDR3 is TGTGCCAGCAGCTTCCAATTGACGGACATTCAGTACTTC. Its protein product is CASSFQLTDIQYF.